One and the same sample provided the 3 T cell receptor beta chains below, sequenced in a study of OX40 agonist ivuxolimab in advanced cancers. Data came from immunoSEQ multiplex PCR; TCRdb stores just in-frame clones and leaves some out. The data contain about 15,000 clones, about four fifths of them seen just once; the ten biggest clones take up around a quarter. The material sequenced was CD4+ or CD8+ T cells sorted from blood, taken in a trial of the OX40 agonist ivuxolimab. The receptors come from an adult with an advanced solid tumor such as melanoma, head and neck, liver or kidney cancer.

The V gene is TRBV27, the J gene TRBJ2-3; D is undetermined. This CDR3 is 13 amino acids long. Per the germline V gene, CDR1 is MNHEY and CDR2 is SMNVEV (reference sequence). V dropped 4 bases and J dropped 2 bases, with 7 bases sitting between them. CDR3 residues: CASSSYTTDTQYF. The CDR3 DNA reads as TGTGCCAGCAGTTCATACACCACAGATACGCAGTATTTT.

The chain has TRBV5-1 and TRBJ1-1; no clear D gene. Trimming removed 4 bases from V and 4 bases from J, with 11 bases in between. CDR1 and CDR2 from the germline V gene are SGHRS and YFSETQ. The CDR3 covers 13 residues. The CDR3 nucleotides read TGCGCCAGCAGCCTCCGGGTGGGCACTGAAGCTTTCTTT. The encoded protein is CASSLRVGTEAFF. The whole variable domain, remainder taken from reference TRBV5-1 and TRBJ1-1, is KAGVTQTPRYLIKTRGQQVTLSCSPISGHRSVSWYQQTPGQGLQFLFEYFSETQRNKGNFPGRFSGRQFSNSRSEMNVSTLELGDSALYLCASSLRVGTEAFFGQGTRLTVV.

Judged by abundance, this clone is medium-sized. V gene TRBV5-4 combines with J gene TRBJ1-2; unclear D gene. The germline V gene encodes CDR1 SGHNT and CDR2 YYREEE (reference sequence). This CDR3 contains 14 residues. Trimming shortened V by 3 bases and J by 3 bases, and 12 bases separated the two germline ends. The CDR3 DNA follows: TGTGCCAGCAGCTGGATGGTAGGGCACTATGGCTACACCTTC. Amino acid sequence: CASSWMVGHYGYTF.